A single T cell receptor beta chain is shown here with its context. No antigen is known for it. The V gene's germline CDR1 is SQVTM and CDR2 ANQGSEA. This CDR3 has 16 residues. The V segment lost 7 bases and the J segment 1 base; nucleotides outside the gene matches: 12. This specimen belongs to a study of cytomegalovirus exposure and HLA in healthy donors. Notes on the study in general: A later analysis showed HLA-associated TCR beta chains outstripping equally common others in clonal expansion. The number of N-insertions in an Asian-associated ancestry cluster was reportedly below the 666-donor mean in a later analysis. Analysis performed later found roughly 17,000 TCR beta sequences associated with HLA alleles at 0.05 false discovery rate. Most of the TCR beta V segments (in an earlier analysis) were productive either about 87% or about 30% of the time.

Primers for the PCR totalled 60 Vbeta and 13 Jbeta. Repertoires were generated with immunoSEQ multiplex PCR, while TCRdb's copy carries only in-frame clones and drops some. The sample holds fewer than 250,000 clones, over 75% seen once. This sequence originates from a man aged 18 to 30 in good health and CMV-seronegative. This rearrangement joins TRBV29-1 to TRBJ2-3; 9 bases are a match to TRBD1. Sequenced: PBMCs. CDR3 residues: CSADGRTGEGTDTQYF. CDR3 DNA sequence: TGCAGCGCCGACGGAAGGACAGGGGAGGGCACAGATACGCAGTATTTT.